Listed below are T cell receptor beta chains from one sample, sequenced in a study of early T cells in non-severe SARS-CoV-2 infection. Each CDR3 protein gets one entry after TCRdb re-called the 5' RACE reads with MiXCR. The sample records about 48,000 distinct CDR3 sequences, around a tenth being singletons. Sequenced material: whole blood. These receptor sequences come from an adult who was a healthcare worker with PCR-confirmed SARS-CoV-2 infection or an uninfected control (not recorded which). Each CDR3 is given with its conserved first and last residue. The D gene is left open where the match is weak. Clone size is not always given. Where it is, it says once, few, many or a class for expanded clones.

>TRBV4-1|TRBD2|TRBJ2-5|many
CASSPLELAEETQYF
TGCGCCAGCAGCCCCCTGGAACTAGCGGAAGAGACCCAGTACTTC
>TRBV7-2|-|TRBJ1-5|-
CASSLDSYQPQHF
TGTGCCAGCAGCCTTGACAGCTATCAGCCCCAGCATTTT
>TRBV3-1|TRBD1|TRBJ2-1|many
CASSQGQGAFNEQFF
TGTGCCAGCAGCCAAGGACAGGGGGCTTTCAATGAGCAGTTCTTC
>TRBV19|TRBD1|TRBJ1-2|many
CASIPPGQENYGYTF
TGTGCCAGTATTCCTCCGGGACAGGAAAACTATGGCTACACCTTC
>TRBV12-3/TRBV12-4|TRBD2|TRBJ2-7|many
CASSLGTGGQDEQYF
TGTGCCAGCAGTTTAGGCACGGGAGGGCAAGACGAGCAGTACTTC
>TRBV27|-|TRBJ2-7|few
CASSPNPPTAYEQYF
TGTGCCAGCAGTCCCAATCCCCCGACAGCCTACGAGCAGTACTTC
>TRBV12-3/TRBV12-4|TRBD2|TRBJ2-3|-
CASRLSAGAADTQYF
TGTGCCAGCAGACTCTCAGCGGGAGCGGCAGATACGCAGTATTTT
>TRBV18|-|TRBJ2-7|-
CASSPGRANEQYF
TGTGCCAGCTCACCGGGCAGGGCGAACGAGCAGTACTTC
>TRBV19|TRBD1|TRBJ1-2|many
CASSITGTGGVRGYTF
TGTGCCAGTAGTATAACCGGGACAGGGGGCGTCCGTGGCTACACCTTC
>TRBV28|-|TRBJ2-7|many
CASAKRGNHYEQYF
TGTGCCAGCGCGAAGAGAGGGAATCACTACGAGCAGTACTTC
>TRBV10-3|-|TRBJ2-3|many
CAISESRDSTDTQYF
TGTGCCATCAGTGAGTCGAGAGATAGCACAGATACGCAGTATTTT
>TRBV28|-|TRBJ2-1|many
CASLRPRAGAYNEQFF
TGTGCCAGCCTGCGTCCGCGAGCCGGGGCTTACAATGAGCAGTTCTTC
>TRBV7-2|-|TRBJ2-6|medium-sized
CASSTQGTRGANVLTF
TGTGCCAGCAGCACACAGGGAACCCGAGGGGCCAACGTCCTGACTTTC
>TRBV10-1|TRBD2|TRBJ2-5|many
CASSERLAVQEAQYF
TGCGCCAGCAGTGAGAGACTAGCCGTCCAAGAGGCCCAGTACTTC
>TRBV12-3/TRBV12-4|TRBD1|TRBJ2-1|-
CASSLAGTGERNEQFF
TGTGCCAGCAGTTTAGCGGGGACAGGGGAGAGGAATGAGCAGTTCTTC
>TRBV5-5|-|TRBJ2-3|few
CASSLTTGTRTDTQYF
TGTGCCAGCAGCTTAACCACCGGGACTCGCACAGATACGCAGTATTTT
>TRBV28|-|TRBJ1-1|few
CASSLTGSRPSTEAFF
TGTGCCAGCAGCCTAACCGGGTCCCGACCCAGCACTGAAGCTTTCTTT
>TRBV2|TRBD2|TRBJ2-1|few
CASSEVASGTRGEQFF
TGTGCCAGCAGTGAGGTGGCTAGCGGGACCCGGGGTGAGCAGTTCTTC
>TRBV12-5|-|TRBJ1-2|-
CASGPDNTYGYTF
TGTGCTAGTGGGCCGGACAACACCTACGGCTACACCTTC
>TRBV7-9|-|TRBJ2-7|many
CASSRPGANYEQYF
TGTGCCAGCAGCCGCCCGGGGGCGAACTACGAGCAGTACTTC
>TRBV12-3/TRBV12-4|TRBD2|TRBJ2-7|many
CASSSGLVYYEQYF
TGTGCCAGCAGCTCCGGACTAGTATACTACGAGCAGTACTTC
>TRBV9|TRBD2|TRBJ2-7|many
CASSVGGGSGSINEQYF
TGTGCCAGCAGCGTAGGAGGGGGGAGCGGGAGTATCAACGAGCAGTACTTC
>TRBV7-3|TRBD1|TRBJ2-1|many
CASSLLGGQGSYNEQFF
TGTGCCAGCAGCTTATTGGGGGGACAGGGGTCCTACAATGAGCAGTTCTTC
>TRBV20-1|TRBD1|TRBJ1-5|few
CSAGDRSNQPQHF
TGCAGTGCGGGGGACAGAAGCAATCAGCCCCAGCATTTT